A selection of T cell receptor beta chains follows, all from one sample in a study of T-cell reconstitution after alpha-beta-depleted transplantation in children. One entry per CDR3 protein, called by TCRdb with MiXCR from the PCR reads. The profile shows 70,000 to 95,000 distinct CDR3 sequences, less than 20% of them singletons. The specimen comprised PBMCs, mostly from graft donor cells, sampled 360 days after TCRalphabeta/CD19-depleted stem cell transplant. These receptors came from a male patient between 2 and 10 years old who had a stem cell transplant for acute lymphoblastic leukemia, so the T cells may come from the graft donor. Each CDR3 is given with its conserved first and last residue. The D gene is left open where the match is weak. Rows give clone size only sometimes, using once, few, many, or a class for an expanded clone.

clone_size,d_call,j_call,v_call,cdr3_aa,cdr3_nt
-,-,TRBJ2-7,TRBV12-3/TRBV12-4,CASSLTISYEQYF,TGTGCCAGCAGTCTGACCATCTCCTACGAGCAGTACTTC
-,-,TRBJ2-7,TRBV4-2,CASSQLAAYEQYF,TGTGCCAGCAGCCAACTAGCCGCCTACGAGCAGTACTTC
-,-,TRBJ2-5,TRBV5-4,CASSHRDTKTQYF,TGTGCCAGCAGCCACCGGGACACGAAGACCCAGTACTTC
-,TRBD1,TRBJ2-6,TRBV11-2,CASSSATRGTVSGANVLTF,TGTGCCAGCAGCTCTGCTACCAGGGGGACCGTCTCTGGGGCCAACGTCCTGACTTTC
few,-,TRBJ2-7,TRBV30,CAWSVWGQHEQYF,TGTGCCTGGAGTGTATGGGGACAACACGAGCAGTACTTC
few,TRBD2,TRBJ2-1,TRBV12-3/TRBV12-4,CASSIIAGGPPRFF,TGTGCCAGCAGTATTATAGCGGGAGGGCCGCCTAGGTTCTTC
few,TRBD2,TRBJ2-1,TRBV10-3,CAISEPSGTPGTSVHNEQFF,TGTGCCATCAGTGAGCCCTCCGGGACCCCCGGGACTAGCGTACACAATGAGCAGTTCTTC
-,-,TRBJ2-7,TRBV7-9,CASSPSVQEQYF,TGTGCCAGCAGCCCATCGGTGCAGGAGCAGTACTTC
few,TRBD1,TRBJ2-7,TRBV5-1,CASSLTGGTYEQYF,TGCGCCAGCAGCTTGACAGGGGGCACCTACGAGCAGTACTTC
few,-,TRBJ2-1,TRBV6-5,CASSYSDRYYNEQFF,TGTGCCAGCAGTTACTCGGACAGATACTACAATGAGCAGTTCTTC
-,-,TRBJ2-1,TRBV7-9,CASRKDVQSYNEQFF,TGTGCCAGCAGAAAGGACGTACAATCCTACAATGAGCAGTTCTTC
many,TRBD1,TRBJ1-5,TRBV4-1,CASTLSAGGLYSNQPQHF,TGCGCCAGCACCCTCTCCGCAGGGGGACTTTATAGCAATCAGCCCCAGCATTTT
-,TRBD2,TRBJ2-7,TRBV5-8,CASSRHGGSGSNEQYF,TGTGCCAGCAGCAGGCACGGGGGGAGTGGATCTAACGAGCAGTACTTC
many,TRBD1,TRBJ1-2,TRBV6-1,CASSGTGNGYTF,TGTGCCAGCAGTGGGACAGGGAATGGCTACACCTTC
-,-,TRBJ1-2,TRBV10-3,CAISTDPSRYTF,TGTGCCATCAGTACAGACCCCTCCCGCTACACCTTC
few,-,TRBJ2-2,TRBV5-1,CASRLPEPSNTGELFF,TGCGCCAGCCGCCTCCCAGAGCCTTCGAACACCGGGGAGCTGTTTTTT
-,TRBD2,TRBJ2-1,TRBV20-1,CSAERSGRANEQFF,TGCAGTGCTGAGAGGAGCGGGAGAGCTAATGAGCAGTTCTTC
-,-,TRBJ2-3,TRBV2,CASSDLTDTQYF,TGTGCCAGCAGTGACCTCACAGATACGCAGTATTTT
few,TRBD2,TRBJ2-3,TRBV10-2,CASSETAGGRDTQYF,TGCGCCAGCAGTGAAACGGCGGGAGGTCGAGATACGCAGTATTTT
-,-,TRBJ2-7,TRBV13,CASSLYRRYEQYF,TGTGCCAGCAGCTTATATCGGCGGTACGAGCAGTACTTC
many,TRBD2,TRBJ2-7,TRBV3-1,CASSQGRGGSYEQYF,TGTGCCAGCAGCCAAGGGCGGGGGGGTTCCTACGAGCAGTACTTC
-,-,TRBJ2-7,TRBV4-1,CASSQETQGHYEQYF,TGCGCCAGCAGCCAAGAAACCCAGGGGCACTACGAGCAGTACTTC
-,-,TRBJ1-5,TRBV7-8,CASSLADSQPQHF,TGTGCCAGCAGCTTAGCTGATTCACAGCCCCAGCATTTT
-,TRBD2,TRBJ2-7,TRBV7-2,CASSLGRLAGVYEQYF,TGTGCCAGCAGCTTAGGAAGGCTAGCGGGAGTTTACGAGCAGTACTTC
once,-,TRBJ2-3,TRBV27,CASRITARRGHFTDTQYF,TGTGCCAGCAGGATAACGGCGAGGCGCGGCCATTTCACAGATACGCAGTATTTT
many,TRBD1,TRBJ1-4,TRBV24-1,CATSDGQAPNEKLFF,TGTGCCACCAGTGACGGACAGGCGCCTAATGAAAAACTGTTTTTT
-,TRBD2,TRBJ2-7,TRBV5-1,CASSLGLAGGPRGYSKYF,TGCGCCAGCAGCTTAGGACTAGCGGGAGGCCCGCGGGGATACTCTAAGTACTTC
-,TRBD1,TRBJ2-5,TRBV20-1,CSAPDRGRGETQYF,TGCAGTGCTCCAGACAGGGGCCGAGGAGAGACCCAGTACTTC
few,-,TRBJ2-1,TRBV5-1,CASSVTREYQSSYNEQFF,TGCGCCAGCAGCGTGACTAGAGAGTATCAGAGCTCCTACAATGAGCAGTTCTTC
-,-,TRBJ2-7,TRBV6-1,CASSEAVGATYEQYF,TGTGCCAGCAGTGAAGCGGTCGGGGCGACCTACGAGCAGTACTTC
many,TRBD2,TRBJ2-1,TRBV3-1,CASSQGGLAGGSYNEQFF,TGTGCCAGCAGCCAAGGGGGACTAGCGGGAGGATCATACAATGAGCAGTTCTTC
few,-,TRBJ1-1,TRBV10-2,CASSGRDMANTEAFF,TGCGCCAGCAGCGGTAGGGACATGGCGAACACTGAAGCTTTCTTT
-,-,TRBJ1-1,TRBV20-1,CSAIANLNTEAFF,TGCAGTGCTATCGCGAACTTGAACACTGAAGCTTTCTTT
-,-,TRBJ2-3,TRBV20-1,CSAREFAGYNTDTQYF,TGCAGTGCTAGAGAATTTGCGGGGTATAACACAGATACGCAGTATTTT
many,-,TRBJ2-1,TRBV7-6,CASRQGGTDEQFF,TGTGCCAGCAGGCAAGGGGGTACGGATGAGCAGTTCTTC
-,-,TRBJ2-1,TRBV4-1,CASSQDSGYEQFF,TGCGCCAGCAGCCAAGATTCTGGGTATGAGCAGTTCTTC
many,-,TRBJ1-4,TRBV11-2,CASSFLNEKLFF,TGTGCCAGCAGCTTTCTAAATGAAAAACTGTTTTTT
-,-,TRBJ2-7,TRBV6-6,CASGRLHSYEQYF,TGTGCCAGCGGCAGGCTACACTCCTACGAGCAGTACTTC
-,-,TRBJ2-7,TRBV10-3,CAISEPLDAKQYF,TGTGCCATCAGTGAGCCTCTAGATGCGAAGCAGTACTTC
few,-,TRBJ2-2,TRBV19,CASSRYGGRGELFF,TGTGCCAGTAGCCGATACGGGGGACGCGGGGAGCTGTTTTTT
-,TRBD2,TRBJ2-1,TRBV29-1,CSVEEGGLAGGGEQFF,TGCAGCGTTGAAGAAGGGGGACTAGCGGGAGGGGGTGAGCAGTTCTTC
many,TRBD1,TRBJ2-3,TRBV11-3,CASSSRQGATDTQYF,TGTGCCAGCAGCTCTCGACAGGGGGCGACAGATACGCAGTATTTT
-,-,TRBJ2-2,TRBV12-3/TRBV12-4,CASSFRPFANTGELFF,TGTGCCAGCAGTTTCCGGCCTTTCGCGAACACCGGGGAGCTGTTTTTT
-,TRBD1,TRBJ2-7,TRBV12-3/TRBV12-4,CASSRYRDRDKEEQYF,TGTGCCAGCAGCCGGTACCGGGACAGGGACAAGGAGGAGCAGTACTTC
few,-,TRBJ1-6,TRBV6-1,CASRPDRGNNSPLHF,TGTGCCAGCAGACCGGACAGAGGGAATAATTCACCCCTCCACTTT
few,TRBD1,TRBJ2-2,TRBV10-1,CASSTPGQGARTGELFF,TGCGCCAGCAGTACACCGGGACAGGGGGCGCGGACCGGGGAGCTGTTTTTT
few,-,TRBJ2-7,TRBV6-5,CASSYSTGRVQQYF,TGTGCCAGCAGTTACTCCACAGGGAGGGTCCAGCAGTACTTC
many,-,TRBJ2-3,TRBV4-2,CASSQEKGDTQYF,TGTGCCAGCAGCCAAGAGAAGGGTGATACGCAGTATTTT
few,-,TRBJ2-5,TRBV5-6,CASSHRETQYF,TGTGCCAGCAGCCATAGAGAGACCCAGTACTTC
few,-,TRBJ2-1,TRBV29-1,CSVARGSAPRQFF,TGCAGCGTTGCCCGGGGATCGGCACCTCGTCAGTTCTTC
-,TRBD2,TRBJ2-1,TRBV20-1,CSARDAGTSGRNEQFF,TGCAGTGCTAGAGATGCGGGGACTAGCGGGAGGAATGAGCAGTTCTTC
many,-,TRBJ1-1,TRBV5-1,CASRRGREAFF,TGCGCCAGCAGACGAGGGAGAGAAGCTTTCTTT
few,-,TRBJ2-7,TRBV7-9,CASSFTRDKDHEQYF,TGTGCCAGCAGCTTTACGCGTGATAAGGACCACGAGCAGTACTTC
many,TRBD1,TRBJ2-3,TRBV30,CAWSWTGTDTQYF,TGTGCCTGGAGTTGGACAGGGACAGATACGCAGTATTTT
-,TRBD1,TRBJ2-7,TRBV27,CASSSSPPGGYEQYF,TGTGCCAGCAGCTCTAGCCCGCCAGGGGGCTACGAGCAGTACTTC
-,-,TRBJ1-3,TRBV28,CASSFSMGAGNTIYF,TGTGCCAGCAGTTTTTCGATGGGTGCTGGAAACACCATATATTTT
-,-,TRBJ1-2,TRBV5-1,CASSLSQDGYTF,TGCGCCAGCAGCTTGAGTCAAGACGGCTACACCTTC
many,TRBD1,TRBJ1-2,TRBV6-5,CASSNRQGANYGYTF,TGTGCCAGCAGTAACCGACAGGGGGCAAACTATGGCTACACCTTC
few,-,TRBJ2-5,TRBV3-1,CASSQAAPNPSWETQYF,TGTGCCAGCAGCCAAGCCGCCCCTAATCCTTCTTGGGAGACCCAGTACTTC